This T cell receptor beta chain was obtained from a study of blood T cell repertoires in COVID-19. Measured with immunoSEQ multiplex PCR; TCRdb has only the in-frame clones, and not every one. The repertoire includes fewer than 250,000 clones, around four fifths of them detected once, and about 6.3% sits in the top ten. Trimming cost V 4 bases and J 0 bases, with 4 bases left between them. The germline gives CDR1 LNHDA, CDR2 SQIVND (reference sequence). The length of the CDR3 is 13 residues. The material sequenced was peripheral blood. The chain uses TRBV19 and TRBJ1-5; D unclear. The clonotype comes from an older woman with active or convalescent COVID-19. This CDR3 reads CASSTNSNQPQHF. DNA of the CDR3: TGTGCCAGTAGTACAAATAGCAATCAGCCCCAGCATTTT. The full variable domain, completed using reference TRBV19 and TRBJ1-5, is DGGITQSPKYLFRKEGQNVTLSCEQNLNHDAMYWYRQDPGQGLRLIYYSQIVNDFQKGDIAEGYSVSREKKESFPLTVTSAQKNPTAFYLCASSTNSNQPQHFGDGTRLSIL.